This TCR beta chain was sequenced in a study of T-cell memory formation after mild COVID-19. To note about this clonotype: The antigen remains unidentified.

Whole-study findings and limits: The CD4+ clones that contracted clustered mainly within CM and EM, and the CD8+ clones concentrated in EMRA.

The CDR3 sequence is 14 residues long. Looked up from germline, CDR1 is SEHNR and CDR2 is FQNEAQ (reference sequence). The V end was cut by 3 bases, the J end by 2 bases, with 7 bases between. TCR alpha and TCR beta cDNA libraries with sample barcodes and UMIs came from 5'RACE using constant-segment primers. TCRdb re-analysed the 5' RACE reads in MiXCR, keeping a single row per CDR3 protein. This table holds tens of thousands of distinct CDR3 sequences, 11% to 15% found once. The sequencing input was PBMCs or a T cell subset sorted from them (not recorded which). J is TRBJ1-4 and V is TRBV7-9; D uncertain. This receptor was taken from an adult woman who had mild COVID-19 (a few samples of this study predate the infection). Cell type and time point are not known. CDR3 protein: CASSFFQTNEKLFF. CDR3 nucleotides: TGTGCCAGCAGCTTCTTCCAGACTAATGAAAAACTGTTTTTT.